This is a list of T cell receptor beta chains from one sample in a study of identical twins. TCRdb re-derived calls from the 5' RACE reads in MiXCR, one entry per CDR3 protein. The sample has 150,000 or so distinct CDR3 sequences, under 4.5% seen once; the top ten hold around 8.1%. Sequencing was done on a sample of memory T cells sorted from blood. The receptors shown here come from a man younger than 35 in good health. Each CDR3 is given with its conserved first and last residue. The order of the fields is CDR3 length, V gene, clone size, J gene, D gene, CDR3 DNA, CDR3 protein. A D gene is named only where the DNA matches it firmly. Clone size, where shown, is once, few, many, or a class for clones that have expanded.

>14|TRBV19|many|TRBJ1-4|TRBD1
TGTGCCAGTAACGCGGGGACAGAGAATGAAAAACTGTTTTTT
CASNAGTENEKLFF
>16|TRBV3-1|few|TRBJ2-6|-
TGTGCCAGCAGCCGGGACTTGGGCTCTGGGGCCAACGTCCTGACTTTC
CASSRDLGSGANVLTF
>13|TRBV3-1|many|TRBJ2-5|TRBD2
TGTGCCAGCAGCCGCGAGACTAGCGGGACCCAGTACTTC
CASSRETSGTQYF
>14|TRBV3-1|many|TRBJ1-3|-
TGTGCCAGCAGCCAGAGGGGGAACGGAAACACCATATATTTT
CASSQRGNGNTIYF
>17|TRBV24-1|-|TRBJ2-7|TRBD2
TGTGCCACCAGTGACAGCAGGACTAGCGGTTTCTCCTACGAGCAGTACTTC
CATSDSRTSGFSYEQYF
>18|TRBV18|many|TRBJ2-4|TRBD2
TGTGCCAGCTCACCAGGACTAGCGGGAGGGCTGGACAAAAACATTCAGTACTTC
CASSPGLAGGLDKNIQYF
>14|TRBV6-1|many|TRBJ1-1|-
TGTGCCAGCAGCCCCCTTGCAGGGGCCACTGAAGCTTTCTTT
CASSPLAGATEAFF
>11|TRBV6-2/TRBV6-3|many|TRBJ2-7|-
TGTGCCAGCGCCCGGATCTACGAGCAGTACTTC
CASARIYEQYF
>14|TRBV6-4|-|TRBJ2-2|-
TGTGCCAGCAGTAGGGACGGATCCACCGGGGAGCTGTTTTTT
CASSRDGSTGELFF
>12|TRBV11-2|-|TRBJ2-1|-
TGTGCCAGCAGCTTAGCCCGGGACTGGGCGTTCTTC
CASSLARDWAFF
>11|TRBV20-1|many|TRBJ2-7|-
TGCAGTGCTCCCCAGACTTACGAGCAGTACTTC
CSAPQTYEQYF
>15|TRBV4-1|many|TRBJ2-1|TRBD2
TGCGCCAGCAGCTCCGGGCGGGAGGATGACAATGAGCAGTTCTTC
CASSSGREDDNEQFF
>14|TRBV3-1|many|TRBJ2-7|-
TGTGCCAGCAGCCTACAGGCCGCAGGGGGGGAGCAGTACTTC
CASSLQAAGGEQYF
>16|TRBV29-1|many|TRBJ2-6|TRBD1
TGCAGCGTTGGACAGGGGGCTAGTTCTGGGGCCAACGTCCTGACTTTC
CSVGQGASSGANVLTF
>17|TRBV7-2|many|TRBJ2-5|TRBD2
TGTGCCAGCAGCTTAGCCTCGGGTAGCGGGACCCAAGAGACCCAGTACTTC
CASSLASGSGTQETQYF
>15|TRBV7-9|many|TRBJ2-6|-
TGTGCCAGCAGCCCGGTTCGCTCTGGGGCCAACGTCCTGACTTTC
CASSPVRSGANVLTF
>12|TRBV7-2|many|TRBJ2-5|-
TGTGCCAGCAGCACGACAGGAGAGACCCAGTACTTC
CASSTTGETQYF
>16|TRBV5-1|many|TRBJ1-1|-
TGCGCCAGCAGCCCGGGGAATTTGGGGTTTGACACTGAAGCTTTCTTT
CASSPGNLGFDTEAFF
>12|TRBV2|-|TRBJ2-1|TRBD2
TGTGCCAGCAGTGCGCTGACGGGAGGCCAGTTCTTC
CASSALTGGQFF
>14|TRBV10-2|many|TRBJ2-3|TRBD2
TGCGCCAGCAGTGACTCTAGCGGGAGGAATACGCAGTATTTT
CASSDSSGRNTQYF
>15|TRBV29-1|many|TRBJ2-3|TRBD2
TGCAGCATCCGGCCATGGACTAGCGGGACAGATACGCAGTATTTT
CSIRPWTSGTDTQYF
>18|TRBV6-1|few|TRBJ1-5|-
TGTGCCAGCAGTGAAGCAGGTTTGGGGGCTTGGGGCAATCAGCCCCAGCATTTT
CASSEAGLGAWGNQPQHF
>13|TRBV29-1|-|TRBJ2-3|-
TGCAGCGCCCGAGGCGGCCGCACAGATACGCAGTATTTT
CSARGGRTDTQYF
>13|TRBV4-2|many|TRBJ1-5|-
TGTGCCAGCAGCCATGGGTTCGGTCAGCCCCAGCATTTT
CASSHGFGQPQHF
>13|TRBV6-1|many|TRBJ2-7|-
TGTGCCAGCAGACGCACAGGGCCGCGGGAGCAGTACTTC
CASRRTGPREQYF
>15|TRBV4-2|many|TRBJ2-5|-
TGTGCCAGCAGCCTATCGGACAGTTCCCAAGAGACCCAGTACTTC
CASSLSDSSQETQYF
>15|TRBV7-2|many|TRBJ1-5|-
TGTGCCAGCAGCTTCGAGCCGGGGGTTAATCAGCCCCAGCATTTT
CASSFEPGVNQPQHF
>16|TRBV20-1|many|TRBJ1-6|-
TGCAGTGCTAGATCTCGCTTGGGGATCTATAATTCACCCCTCCACTTT
CSARSRLGIYNSPLHF
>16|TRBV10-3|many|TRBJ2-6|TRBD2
TGTGCCTCGTTTGCGGGAGGCTTCTCTGGGGCCAACGTCCTGACTTTC
CASFAGGFSGANVLTF
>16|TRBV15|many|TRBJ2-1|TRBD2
TGTGCCACCAGCAGAGTGAGAACTAGCGGGACCAATGAGCAGTTCTTC
CATSRVRTSGTNEQFF
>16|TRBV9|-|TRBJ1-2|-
TGTGCCAGCAGCCGCGGGGGGGGTCCCCCTCGTGATGGCTACACCTTC
CASSRGGGPPRDGYTF
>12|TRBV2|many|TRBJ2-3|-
TGTGCCAGCAGCGCGGGTTGGGATACGCAGTATTTT
CASSAGWDTQYF
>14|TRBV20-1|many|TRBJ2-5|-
TGCAGTGCTAGTCCGCCTACGCTACAAGAGACCCAGTACTTC
CSASPPTLQETQYF
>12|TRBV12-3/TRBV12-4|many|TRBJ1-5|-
TGTGCCAGCAGTTTCCGGAATCAGCCCCAGCATTTT
CASSFRNQPQHF
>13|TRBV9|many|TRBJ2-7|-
TGTGCCAGCAGCCCCCCTAGCTCCTACGAGCAGTACTTC
CASSPPSSYEQYF
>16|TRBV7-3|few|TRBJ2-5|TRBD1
TGTGCCAGCAGCTTAAGTGGCCGACAGGGATGGGAGACCCAGTACTTC
CASSLSGRQGWETQYF
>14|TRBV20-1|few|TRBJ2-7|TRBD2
TGCAGTGCTAGGGTAGCGGGAGGGACCTACGAGCAGTACTTC
CSARVAGGTYEQYF
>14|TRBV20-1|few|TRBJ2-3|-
TGCAGTGCTTGGAGGCTCCAAAGCACAGATACGCAGTATTTT
CSAWRLQSTDTQYF
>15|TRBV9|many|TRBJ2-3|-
TGTGCCAGCAGCGTAGCGGGGGAACACACAGATACGCAGTATTTT
CASSVAGEHTDTQYF
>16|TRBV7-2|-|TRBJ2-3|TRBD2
TGTGCCAGCAGCTTATTTGAGGAACTAGCGGGATATACGCAGTATTTT
CASSLFEELAGYTQYF
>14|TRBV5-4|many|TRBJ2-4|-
TGTGCCAGCAGCAATACGGGAACCAAAAACATTCAGTACTTC
CASSNTGTKNIQYF
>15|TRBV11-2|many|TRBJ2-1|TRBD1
TGTGCCAGCAGCTACCGGGACAGGGTGGGGAGTGAGCAGTTCTTC
CASSYRDRVGSEQFF
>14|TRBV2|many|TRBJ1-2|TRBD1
TGTGCCACCAGGTTGGGGGGACAGGGCCATGGCTACACCTTC
CATRLGGQGHGYTF
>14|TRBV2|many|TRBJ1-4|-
TGTGCCAGCAGTGTTGGAAGGACTAATGAAAAACTGTTTTTT
CASSVGRTNEKLFF
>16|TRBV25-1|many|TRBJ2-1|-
TGTGCCAGCAGTGTAGACCAGGGGGGACCGTACAATGAGCAGTTCTTC
CASSVDQGGPYNEQFF
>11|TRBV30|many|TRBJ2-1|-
TGTGCCTCCCGGGGATACAATGAGCAGTTCTTC
CASRGYNEQFF